A single sample is the source of the 21 T cell receptor beta chains below, sequenced in a study of CD8 T cells in ankylosing spondylitis. MiXCR, run by TCRdb on the 5' RACE reads, gives a single entry per CDR3 protein. Of about 24,000 distinct CDR3 sequences listed, 17% were seen once; the top ten hold over 25%. The material sequenced was blood. These receptors were collected from a male donor with ankylosing spondylitis or in good health (not recorded which).

This clonotype was counted many times. The chain couples TRBV20-1 to TRBJ2-7; 10 nucleotides line up with TRBD1. CDR1 and CDR2 from the germline V gene are DFQATT and SNEGSKA (reference sequence). This CDR3 region has 14 residues. J was trimmed by 5 bases and V by 3 bases; bases with no gene match: 7. The CDR3 reads CSASRTGGNDEQYF. The CDR3 DNA sequence: TGCAGTGCTAGCAGGACAGGGGGAAACGACGAGCAGTACTTC.

The V and J genes are TRBV5-1 and TRBJ1-5, with unresolved D. The CDR3 totals 16 residues. The germline V and J ends were trimmed by 0 bases and 0 bases, with 10 bases remaining between them. Germline-derived CDR1 and CDR2 are SGHRS and YFSETQ. The CDR3 spells CASSLAGPYSNQPQHF. For the CDR3, the DNA is TGCGCCAGCAGCTTGGCGGGCCCCTATAGCAATCAGCCCCAGCATTTT.

The table lists this clonotype with a few counts. This chain connects TRBV15 to TRBJ2-7, with D uncertain. The V end lost 0 bases, the J end lost 3 bases, and 24 bases lay between the germline ends. The germline CDR1 and CDR2 sequences are LNHNV and YYDKDF (reference sequence). This CDR3 spans 19 amino acids. Here the CDR3 reads CATSRDTSYTSRRDYEQYF. DNA for the CDR3: TGTGCCACCAGCAGAGATACCTCCTATACCTCCCGTAGAGACTACGAGCAGTACTTC. Based on the CDR3 plus reference TRBV15 and TRBJ2-7, the full variable domain is DAMVIQNPRYQVTQFGKPVTLSCSQTLNHNVMYWYQQKSSQAPKLLFHYYDKDFNNEADTPDNFQSRRPNTSFCFLDIRSPGLGDTAMYLCATSRDTSYTSRRDYEQYFGPGTRLTVT.

This clonotype was counted at least ten times. The V and J genes are TRBV20-1 and TRBJ2-3, with 12 bases fitting TRBD2. The CDR3 sequence is 14 residues long. Germline CDR1 reads DFQATT; CDR2 reads SNEGSKA (reference sequence). With 2 bases clipped from V and 9 bases from J, the junction kept 6 bases outside the gene matches. Here the CDR3 DNA reads TGCAGTGCTAGAACTAGCGGGAGGATAATAACGCAGTATTTT. Translation gives CSARTSGRIITQYF.

This clonotype has just a few counts. The V gene is TRBV3-1, the J gene TRBJ2-5; 10 positions match TRBD1. Losses at the gene ends were 4 bases for V and 0 bases for J; bases not matched to a gene: 5. Germline CDR1 and CDR2: LGHDT and YNNKEL (reference sequence). The length of the CDR3 is 16 residues. Written as DNA, the CDR3 is TGTGCCAGCAGCCCGCCGGGGACAGGGGACCAAGAGACCCAGTACTTC. Residues: CASSPPGTGDQETQYF.

This clonotype was detected ten times or more. The V call is TRBV7-2, the J call TRBJ2-2; no reliable D call. The V gene's germline CDR1 is SGHTA and CDR2 FQGNSA. The CDR3 sequence is 15 residues long. The ends were cut back, 5 bases at V and 4 bases at J, with 14 bases in the middle. CDR3 residues: CASSTAAQGTGELFF. The CDR3 DNA reads TGTGCCAGCAGCACCGCCGCCCAAGGCACCGGGGAGCTGTTTTTT.

This clonotype was observed a few times. The rearrangement uses TRBV20-1 and TRBJ2-4; no reliable D call. This CDR3 comprises 13 residues. Trimming cost V 3 bases and J 0 bases, with 6 bases left between them. Germline CDR1 DFQATT, CDR2 SNEGSKA (reference sequence). The chain's CDR3 is CSASTLAKNIQYF. CDR3 in DNA: TGCAGTGCTAGCACACTAGCCAAAAACATTCAGTACTTC.

This clonotype was detected ten times or more. This chain links TRBV4-1 with TRBJ2-1, with D perhaps matching TRBD2 (6 bases). The CDR3 consists of 12 residues. Germline CDR1 and CDR2: MGHRA and YSYEKL. V gave up 7 bases and J gave up 8 bases, with 12 bases separating them. The CDR3 loop is CASTGGAHEQFF. The CDR3, as DNA: TGCGCCAGCACTGGCGGGGCCCATGAGCAGTTCTTC.

This clonotype was seen a few times. The chain recombines TRBV20-1 with TRBJ2-3; TRBD2 matches 9 bases. From germline, CDR1 is DFQATT and CDR2 SNEGSKA (reference sequence). The CDR3 consists of 14 residues. Germline trimming cut 6 bases from V and 1 base from J; bases unmatched to any gene: 5. The CDR3 nucleotides are TGCAGTGCAGAGCGGGAGGTGGGCACAGATACGCAGTATTTT. Protein product: CSAEREVGTDTQYF.

This clonotype was seen a handful of times. The CDR3 spells CASSQGQGPSDEQFF. The DNA of the CDR3 is TGCGCCAGCAGCCAGGGACAGGGGCCGAGCGATGAGCAGTTCTTC. The chain combines TRBV4-3 with TRBJ2-1; 10 positions agree with TRBD1. The CDR3 is 15 residues long. Trimming cost V 3 bases and J 8 bases; bases outside gene matches: 7. Germline V CDR1 and CDR2: LGHNA, YSLEER.

The table lists this clonotype with many counts. The CDR3 loop reads CASSLVGVRNTEAFF. The CDR3 nucleotides read TGCGCCAGCAGCTTGGTTGGGGTTCGGAACACTGAAGCTTTCTTT. The chain has TRBV5-1 and TRBJ1-1; no clear D. This CDR3 region has 15 residues. Trimming pared 0 bases from V and 1 base from J, leaving 10 bases between. Germline lookup yields CDR1 SGHRS and CDR2 YFSETQ.

This rearrangement joins TRBV29-1 to TRBJ2-7; D is perhaps TRBD1 or TRBD2 (5 bases each). This CDR3 region has 14 residues. Trimming pared 4 bases from V and 0 bases from J, leaving 13 bases between. Germline CDR1 reads SQVTM; CDR2 reads ANQGSEA. The CDR3 is CSVGRRDASYEQYF. The CDR3 coding sequence is TGCAGCGTTGGCCGCCGGGACGCCTCCTACGAGCAGTACTTC.

This clonotype was seen ten or more times. The chain links TRBV7-9 to TRBJ2-3, with D unresolved. This CDR3 is built from 11 residues. Deletions cut 0 bases from V and 5 bases from J, with 0 bases between. Germline loops: CDR1 SEHNR, CDR2 FQNEAQ (reference sequence). The CDR3 bases are TGTGCCAGCAGCTTAGCAGATACGCAGTATTTT. Translated, it gives CASSLADTQYF.

This clonotype has just a few counts. The genes are TRBV28 and TRBJ2-2; the match to TRBD1 covers 12 bases. The CDR3 covers 17 residues. V lost 5 bases, J lost 4 bases, and 8 bases stayed unmatched. Per germline, CDR1 MDHEN and CDR2 SYDVKM. The DNA of the CDR3 is TGTGCCAGCAGTCCGCGGGACAGGGGGCGCCGCACCGGGGAGCTGTTTTTT. This gives the protein CASSPRDRGRRTGELFF.

This clonotype was seen ten or more times. CDR3 nucleotides: TGCAGTGCTAGACCGGGACAGGGGGCGGACTACGAGCAGTACTTC. Residues: CSARPGQGADYEQYF. The genes are TRBV20-1 and TRBJ2-7, with 12 bases matching TRBD1. The V segment lost 2 bases and the J segment 3 bases; nucleotides outside the gene matches: 5. The CDR3 length is 15 residues. Per germline, CDR1 DFQATT and CDR2 SNEGSKA (reference sequence).

In regard to this clonotype: As the CDR3 is not closed by the conserved phenylalanine or tryptophan, this likely results from a read error. The gene calls are TRBV7-9 and TRBJ1-4; no clear D gene. Germline CDR1 SEHNR, CDR2 FQNEAQ (reference sequence). Trimming removed 5 bases at V and 0 bases at J, with 13 bases between. This CDR3 region has 16 residues. The CDR3 DNA is TGTGCCAGCAGCCAAAAAGATGATGCAACTAATGAAAAACTGTTTCTT. It encodes CASSQKDDATNEKLFL.

Many counts were recorded for this clonotype. J is TRBJ1-5 and V is TRBV29-1; 10 nucleotides line up with TRBD1. Germline-derived CDR1 and CDR2 are SQVTM and ANQGSEA. V lost 4 bases, J lost 5 bases, and 5 bases stayed unmatched. The CDR3 has 14 amino acids. The CDR3 reads CSVVWGQGYQPQHF. The CDR3 DNA sequence: TGCAGCGTTGTTTGGGGACAGGGGTATCAGCCCCAGCATTTT.

With regard to this clonotype: A much larger clonotype is one base distant, so this may be a read error. The rearrangement links TRBV6-2 or TRBV6-3 to TRBJ2-5; D remains ambiguous. The CDR3 has 11 amino acids. V was shortened by 4 bases and J by 4 bases, with 4 bases between the two germline ends. Germline lookup yields CDR1 MNHEY and CDR2 SVGEGT. CDR3 DNA: TGTGCCAGCAGTTTCGCAGAGACCCAGTACTTC. Translating it yields CASSFAETQYF.

This clonotype was detected a few times. This sequence joins TRBV5-1 and TRBJ2-1, with D maybe TRBD2 (6 bases). CDR1 and CDR2 (germline): SGHRS, YFSETQ. The germline V and J ends were trimmed by 1 base and 3 bases, with 11 bases remaining between them. The CDR3 consists of 15 residues. CDR3 DNA: TGCGCCAGCAGCTTGACGACGGGGGACTACAATGAGCAGTTCTTC. Encoded protein: CASSLTTGDYNEQFF.

In this sample, this clonotype turned up many times. The chain has TRBV7-2 and TRBJ1-1, with D maybe TRBD1 (6 bases). Germline V gene sequence: CDR1 SGHTA, CDR2 FQGNSA. The length of the CDR3 is 16 residues. Between the trimmed V and J ends, which lost 1 base and 11 bases, there was a span of 23 bases. In nucleotides, the CDR3 is TGTGCCAGCAGCTTAGAGGCAGGGGATATTGGGTTGGGTGCTTTCTTT. Its translation: CASSLEAGDIGLGAFF.

This clonotype has more than one count but fewer than ten. The chain carries TRBV20-1 and TRBJ2-1, with TRBD2 matching over 11 bases. With V trimmed by 0 bases and J by 3 bases, 10 bases remained unmatched. Germline V gives CDR1 DFQATT, CDR2 SNEGSKA (reference sequence). The CDR3 totals 18 residues. The CDR3 DNA is TGCAGTGCTAGAGATTTGCCCTATAGCGGGAGGGACTACAATGAGCAGTTCTTC. Its protein product is CSARDLPYSGRDYNEQFF.